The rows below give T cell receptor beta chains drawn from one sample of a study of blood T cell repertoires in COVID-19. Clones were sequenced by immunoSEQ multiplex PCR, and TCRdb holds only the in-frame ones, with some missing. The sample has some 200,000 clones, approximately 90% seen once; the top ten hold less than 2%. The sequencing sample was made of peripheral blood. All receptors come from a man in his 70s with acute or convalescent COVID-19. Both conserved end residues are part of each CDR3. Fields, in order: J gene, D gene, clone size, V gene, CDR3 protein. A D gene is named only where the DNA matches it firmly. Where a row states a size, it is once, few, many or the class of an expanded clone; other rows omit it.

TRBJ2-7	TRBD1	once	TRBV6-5	CASRRGQGSYEQYF
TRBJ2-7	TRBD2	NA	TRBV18	CASSPWTSGPPYEQYF
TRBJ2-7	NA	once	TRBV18	CASSPSPGQISYEQYF
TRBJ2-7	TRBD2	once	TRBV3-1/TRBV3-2	CASSQSGRGGSSYEQYF
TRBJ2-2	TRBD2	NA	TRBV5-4	CASSLGGGRASGELFF
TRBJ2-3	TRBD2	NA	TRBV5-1	CASTVAGGRTDTQYF
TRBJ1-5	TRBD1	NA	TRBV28	CASRGTGTGQPQHF
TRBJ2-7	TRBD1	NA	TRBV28	CASRLAADRDYEQYF
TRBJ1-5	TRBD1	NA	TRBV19	CASSRQGNQPQHF
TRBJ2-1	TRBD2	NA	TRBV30	CAWSGASGSYNEQFF
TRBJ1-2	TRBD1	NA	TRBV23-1	CASSRRQGQYYGYTF
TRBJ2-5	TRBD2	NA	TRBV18	CASSAGLKETQYF
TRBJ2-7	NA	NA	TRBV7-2	CASSQTEYSYEQYF
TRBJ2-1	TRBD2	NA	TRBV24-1	CATSDPVAGVTYNEQFF
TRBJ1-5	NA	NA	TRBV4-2	CASSQEGGATGNQPQHF
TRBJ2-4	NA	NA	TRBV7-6	CASSLAGHGLAKNIQYF
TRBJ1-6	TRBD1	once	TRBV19	CASSLTGSDSPLHF
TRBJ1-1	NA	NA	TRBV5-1	CASSLFETANTEAFF